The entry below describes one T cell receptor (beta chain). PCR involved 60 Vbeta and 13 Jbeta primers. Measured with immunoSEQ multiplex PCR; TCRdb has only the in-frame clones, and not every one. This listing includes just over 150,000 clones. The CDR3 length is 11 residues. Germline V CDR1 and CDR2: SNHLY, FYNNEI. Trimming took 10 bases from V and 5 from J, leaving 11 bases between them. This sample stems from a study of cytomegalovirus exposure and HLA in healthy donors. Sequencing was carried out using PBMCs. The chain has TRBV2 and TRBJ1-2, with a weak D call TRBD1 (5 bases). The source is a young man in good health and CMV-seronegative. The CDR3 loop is CATSRGYGYTF. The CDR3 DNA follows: TGTGCCACTAGCCGGGGGTATGGCTACACCTTC.